Listed below are T cell receptor beta chains from one sample, sequenced in a study of cytomegalovirus exposure and HLA in healthy donors. Data came from immunoSEQ multiplex PCR; TCRdb stores just in-frame clones and leaves some out. The repertoire has 150,000 to 200,000 clones, over 85% of them found once; the top ten carry 4% to 5%. Sequencing was carried out using PBMCs. Receptors were obtained from a man aged 18 to 29 in good health and CMV-seropositive. Each CDR3 is given with its conserved first and last residue. The D gene is left open where the match is weak. Only part of the rows carry a size: once, few, many, or a class if the clone is expanded.

TRBV18	16	TRBJ2-2	.	.	TGTGCCAGCTCACCACCTCGATCTACGAACACCGGGGAGCTGTTTTTT	CASSPPRSTNTGELFF
TRBV20-1	11	TRBJ2-3	.	.	TGCAGTGCATCTAGCACAGATACGCAGTATTTT	CSASSTDTQYF
TRBV9	15	TRBJ2-3	.	once	TGTGCCAGCAGCGTTTATGACAGGTGGGAAGATACGCAGTATTTT	CASSVYDRWEDTQYF
TRBV14	14	TRBJ2-2	.	.	TGTGCCAGCAGCCAATTCAGAAACACCGGGGAGCTGTTTTTT	CASSQFRNTGELFF
TRBV6-1	13	TRBJ2-4	TRBD2	.	TGTGCCAGCACGGCTAGCGGGAGTAACATTCAGTACTTC	CASTASGSNIQYF
TRBV2	15	TRBJ2-7	.	few	TGTGCCAGCAGAAGGGAGGTTGGAGGGGCCTACGAGCAGTACTTC	CASRREVGGAYEQYF
TRBV5-4	18	TRBJ1-2	.	.	TGTGCCAGCAGCTTGGTGGGAATCTGGGACCGGAGGGTGGGGGGCTACACCTTC	CASSLVGIWDRRVGGYTF
TRBV6-1	14	TRBJ1-2	TRBD1	.	TGTGCCAGCAGACGGGACAGCGTTAACTATGGCTACACCTTC	CASRRDSVNYGYTF
TRBV18	15	TRBJ2-1	.	.	TGTGCCAGCTCAAAACCCCATGTCAGGGAACGTGAGCAGTTCTTC	CASSKPHVREREQFF
TRBV28	14	TRBJ1-2	.	.	TGTGCCAGCAGTTCGCGGGGGCGCGTCTATGGCTACACCTTC	CASSSRGRVYGYTF
TRBV28	14	TRBJ2-1	.	.	TGTGCCAGCAGCTCCCAGGGATCCTACAATGAGCAGTTCTTC	CASSSQGSYNEQFF
TRBV6-6	13	TRBJ2-7	TRBD2	few	TGTGCCAGCAGTGAGCGGGGGGCCTACGAGCAGTACTTC	CASSERGAYEQYF
TRBV29-1	13	TRBJ1-1	.	.	TGCAGCGGAACCCTTAGGTCGGGGACTGAAGCTTTCTTT	CSGTLRSGTEAFF
TRBV6-5	15	TRBJ2-2	TRBD1	.	TGTGCCAGCAGGAGAATGGACAGGGACACCGGGGAGCTGTTTTTT	CASRRMDRDTGELFF
TRBV6-1	14	TRBJ2-7	.	.	TGTGCCAGCAGTGGTGGGGGGAAATCCTACGAGCAGTACTTC	CASSGGGKSYEQYF
TRBV27	17	TRBJ2-2	TRBD2	.	TGTGCCAGCAGTTACTTTCTAGCGGGAGGGGTCACCGGGGAGCTGTTTTTT	CASSYFLAGGVTGELFF
TRBV4-1	18	TRBJ2-7	TRBD2	.	TGCGCCAGCAGCCAACCACTAGCGGGAGGGTCCCTTTCCTACGAGCAGTACTTC	CASSQPLAGGSLSYEQYF